These 25 T cell receptor beta chains were sequenced from one sample in a study of OX40 agonist ivuxolimab in advanced cancers. The protocol was immunoSEQ multiplex PCR, while the TCRdb copy is restricted to in-frame clones and leaves out a portion. The data contain approximately 74,000 clones, around 83% of them singletons. Specimen: CD4+ or CD8+ T cells sorted from blood, collected in a trial of the OX40 agonist ivuxolimab. The receptors were sampled from an adult with an advanced solid tumor such as melanoma, head and neck, liver or kidney cancer.

The chain is built from TRBV6-6 and TRBJ1-3, with a possible D match to TRBD1 (6 bases). This CDR3 is 13 amino acids long. Trimming took 5 bases from V and 8 from J, leaving 13 bases between them. Germline CDR1 reads MNHNY; CDR2 reads SVGAGI (reference sequence). The CDR3: CASSGQFLDTIYF. CDR3 DNA sequence: TGTGCCAGCAGTGGACAGTTCTTAGACACCATATATTTT.

This clone is a singleton in its sample. The V call is TRBV19, the J call TRBJ1-5; 8 nucleotides agree with TRBD1. V trimming: 5 bases; J trimming: 2 bases; junction bases outside the gene matches: 2. Germline CDR1 reads LNHDA; CDR2 reads SQIVND (reference sequence). The CDR3 is 14 amino acids. The CDR3 DNA reads TGTGCCAGTAGTGCGGGACAGGGCAATCAGCCCCAGCATTTT. Translating it yields CASSAGQGNQPQHF. The full variable domain, its missing parts supplied by reference TRBV19 and TRBJ1-5, is DGGITQSPKYLFRKEGQNVTLSCEQNLNHDAMYWYRQDPGQGLRLIYYSQIVNDFQKGDIAEGYSVSREKKESFPLTVTSAQKNPTAFYLCASSAGQGNQPQHFGDGTRLSIL.

The chain recombines TRBV7-3 with TRBJ2-6, with D unclear. CDR1 is SGHTA, CDR2 FQGTGA, per germline. The V end was cut by 3 bases, the J end by 3 bases, with 0 bases between. The CDR3 length is 12 residues. The CDR3 nucleotides read TGTGCCAGCAGCTTTGGGGCCAACGTCCTGACTTTC. This codes for CASSFGANVLTF.

This chain connects TRBV15 to TRBJ2-1, with D perhaps TRBD1 or TRBD2 (5 bases each). Trimming took 3 bases from V and 8 from J, leaving 14 bases between them. The CDR3 totals 14 residues. Germline V gives CDR1 LNHNV, CDR2 YYDKDF (reference sequence). CDR3 residues: CATSRGEVGDEQFF. The CDR3 DNA reads as TGTGCCACCAGCAGGGGGGAAGTCGGGGATGAGCAGTTCTTC. The entire variable domain, with the rest obtained from reference TRBV15 and TRBJ2-1, is as follows: DAMVIQNPRYQVTQFGKPVTLSCSQTLNHNVMYWYQQKSSQAPKLLFHYYDKDFNNEADTPDNFQSRRPNTSFCFLDIRSPGLGDTAMYLCATSRGEVGDEQFFGPGTRLTVL.

The V and J genes are TRBV5-1 and TRBJ2-2; TRBD1 is a possible D gene (5 bases). Germline V gives CDR1 SGHRS, CDR2 YFSETQ. V was trimmed by 1 base and J by 3 bases, leaving 10 bases between them. The length of the CDR3 is 15 residues. The CDR3 protein is CASSLPGADTGELFF. CDR3 DNA: TGCGCCAGCAGCTTGCCTGGGGCGGACACCGGGGAGCTGTTTTTT. Based on the CDR3 plus reference TRBV5-1 and TRBJ2-2, the full variable domain is KAGVTQTPRYLIKTRGQQVTLSCSPISGHRSVSWYQQTPGQGLQFLFEYFSETQRNKGNFPGRFSGRQFSNSRSEMNVSTLELGDSALYLCASSLPGADTGELFFGEGSRLTVL.

V gene TRBV5-1 combines with J gene TRBJ1-2; D gene unclear. CDR3 size: 13 residues. V was pared by 0 bases and J by 4 bases, with 7 bases between. Germline CDR1 and CDR2: SGHRS and YFSETQ. This chain's CDR3 is CASSLGGSYGYTF. The CDR3 nucleotides read TGCGCCAGCAGCTTGGGTGGTAGCTATGGCTACACCTTC.

V is TRBV19 and J is TRBJ1-5; D unclear. V was trimmed by 0 bases and J by 7 bases, leaving 10 bases between them. The CDR3 runs 14 residues. Germline values: CDR1 LNHDA, CDR2 SQIVND (reference sequence). In DNA form, the CDR3 reads TGTGCCAGTAGTATAGATCGGCCGCAACAGCCCCAGCATTTT. Translation: CASSIDRPQQPQHF.

The chain links TRBV18 to TRBJ2-5; D may be TRBD1 (5 bases). The germline V and J ends were trimmed by 3 bases and 4 bases, with 12 bases remaining between them. The CDR3 spans 14 residues. Germline assignment: CDR1 KGHSH and CDR2 LQKENI. DNA of the CDR3: TGTGCCAGCTCACCGGGGCCTTGGCGAGAGACCCAGTACTTC. Its protein product is CASSPGPWRETQYF.

V usage is TRBV29-1 and J usage is TRBJ2-1; no clear D gene. V lost 7 bases and J lost 0, with 13 bases in between. The CDR3 is made up of 14 amino acids. Germline CDR1 and CDR2: SQVTM and ANQGSEA. The CDR3 region is CSARKESSYNEQFF. Here the CDR3 DNA reads TGCAGCGCCAGGAAGGAGAGCTCCTACAATGAGCAGTTCTTC.

Only a few counts were recorded for this clone. Mismatch with germline at one junction end may stem from a read error. V is TRBV7-8 and J is TRBJ1-2; D gene uncertain. The germline CDR1 and CDR2 sequences are SGHVS and FQNEAQ. This CDR3 spans 14 amino acids. This chain's CDR3 is CASSSRTGNSGYTF. In nucleotides, the CDR3 is TGTGCCAGCAGCTCACGGACGGGGAACTCTGGCTACACCTTC.

This clone was seen a single time. This chain links TRBV5-3 with TRBJ2-1, with 11 bases that match TRBD2. TRBV5-3 is classed as an ORF, of uncertain function. V lost 1 base and J lost 4; bases outside the gene matches: 4. The CDR3 consists of 16 residues. CDR3 DNA: TGTGCCAGAAGCTTGCTGACTAGCGGGACGTACAATGAGCAGTTCTTC. Translation gives CARSLLTSGTYNEQFF.

J is TRBJ1-5 and V is TRBV28; D is undetermined. Trimming took off 5 bases at V and 9 bases at J, with 14 bases between the two ends. The CDR3 covers 13 residues. Germline CDR1 reads MDHEN; CDR2 reads SYDVKM. The CDR3 loop reads CASSPPRWGPQHF. The CDR3 nucleotides read TGTGCCAGCAGTCCCCCCCGGTGGGGGCCCCAGCATTTT.

The V gene is TRBV28, the J gene TRBJ2-5, with D unclear. CDR3 size: 12 residues. Germline V gives CDR1 MDHEN, CDR2 SYDVKM. Deletions cut 5 bases from V and 13 bases from J, with 17 bases between. CDR3 region: CASSLSGFKGYF. The CDR3 DNA reads as TGTGCCAGCAGTCTATCCGGGTTCAAGGGGTACTTC.

The chain combines TRBV5-4 with TRBJ2-1; tentative D call: TRBD1 (6 bases). Trimming removed 4 bases at V and 3 bases at J, with 17 bases between. The CDR3 has 16 residues. Germline values: CDR1 SGHNT, CDR2 YYREEE (reference sequence). This chain's CDR3 is CASSPSGVGGYNEQFF. The CDR3 bases are TGTGCCAGCAGCCCCTCCGGGGTAGGGGGCTACAATGAGCAGTTCTTC.

The rearrangement joins TRBV6-1 to TRBJ2-7; D is possibly TRBD1 (5 bases). V dropped 6 bases and J dropped 4 bases, with 10 bases sitting between them. The germline gives CDR1 MNHNS, CDR2 SASEGT. The CDR3 has 12 amino acids. CDR3: CASRDNKYEQYF. The CDR3 bases are TGTGCCAGCAGGGACAATAAGTACGAGCAGTACTTC.

For this clone: This specimen includes other DNA sequences encoding the same CDR3. The chain employs TRBV5-1 and TRBJ1-1; 10 bases fit TRBD1. The CDR3 runs 14 residues. Germline V gene lookup returns CDR1 SGHRS and CDR2 YFSETQ. With V trimmed by 1 base and J by 5 bases, 2 bases remained unmatched. CDR3 coding DNA: TGCGCCAGCAGCTTGCGGGACAGGGGAACTGAAGCTTTCTTT. This codes for CASSLRDRGTEAFF.

The rearrangement uses TRBV18 and TRBJ1-1; perhaps TRBD1 as D (5 bases). The V and J ends lost 1 base and 4 bases respectively, with 16 bases between them. The CDR3 loop spans 16 amino acids. Germline CDR1 KGHSH, CDR2 LQKENI. The CDR3: CASSPRITDTGTEAFF. The DNA of the CDR3 is TGTGCCAGCTCACCACGTATCACGGACACCGGCACTGAAGCTTTCTTT.

The V call is TRBV18, the J call TRBJ2-3, with TRBD2 matching 8 bases. Germline assignment: CDR1 KGHSH and CDR2 LQKENI. The CDR3 loop spans 15 amino acids. V was pared by 3 bases and J by 4 bases, with 6 bases of the junction left unmatched. Here the CDR3 reads CASSPGLGSADTQYF. The CDR3 nucleotides are TGTGCCAGCTCACCGGGACTAGGTAGCGCAGATACGCAGTATTTT.

The V gene is TRBV7-8, the J gene TRBJ2-1, with 9 bases that match TRBD1. Germline lookup yields CDR1 SGHVS and CDR2 FQNEAQ. The CDR3 consists of 15 residues. V lost 4 bases and J lost 4; bases outside the gene matches: 5. CDR3 bases: TGTGCCAGCAGCTGGGGACAGGGTGGGTACAATGAGCAGTTCTTC. Amino acids: CASSWGQGGYNEQFF.

This clone was observed a handful of times. This chain uses TRBV6-6 with TRBJ1-1; TRBD1 matches 9 bases. Germline CDR1 is MNHNY and CDR2 is SVGAGI (reference sequence). CDR3 length: 14 amino acids. J gave up 4 bases and V 0 bases, and 0 bases lay outside the gene matches. The CDR3 nucleotides read TGTGCCAGCAGTTACTCGACAGGGGGCACTGAAGCTTTCTTT. Protein: CASSYSTGGTEAFF.

This clone has a count of ten or more. V usage is TRBV5-6 and J usage is TRBJ1-4; unclear D gene. This CDR3 contains 14 residues. Germline CDR1 is SGHDT and CDR2 is YYEEEE. V shed 0 bases and J shed 6 bases, with 9 bases lying between them. The chain's CDR3 is CASSLARRDEKLFF. CDR3 DNA: TGTGCCAGCAGCTTGGCCAGGCGGGATGAAAAACTGTTTTTT.

This clone was seen a single time. The chain uses TRBV4-2 and TRBJ1-3; maybe TRBD1 (5 bases). The germline V gene encodes CDR1 LGHNA and CDR2 YNFKEQ. CDR3 length: 15 amino acids. V was shortened by 2 bases and J by 6 bases, with 14 bases between the two germline ends. The CDR3 bases are TGTGCCAGCAGCCAAAGCATAAGGGGTGAAAACACCATATATTTT. Its protein product is CASSQSIRGENTIYF.

V is TRBV5-4 and J is TRBJ2-7; D unclear. The germline V gene encodes CDR1 SGHNT and CDR2 YYREEE (reference sequence). The germline V and J ends were trimmed by 4 bases and 0 bases, with 11 bases remaining between them. The length of the CDR3 is 14 residues. The CDR3 DNA reads TGTGCCAGCAGCCCGACGGCTTACTCCTACGAGCAGTACTTC. Its translation: CASSPTAYSYEQYF.

The chain is built from TRBV13 and TRBJ2-1; 7 nucleotides agree with TRBD1. The CDR3 runs to 13 residues. The J segment lost 5 bases and the V segment lost 8 bases, leaving 6 bases of the junction unmatched. Germline CDR1 reads PRHDT; CDR2 reads FYEKMQ (reference sequence). CDR3 residues: CASAGTAHNEQFF. Written as DNA, the CDR3 is TGTGCCAGCGCCGGGACAGCTCACAATGAGCAGTTCTTC.

The chain couples TRBV19 to TRBJ1-2, with 9 bases matching TRBD1. V shed 5 bases and J 5 bases; nucleotides not matched to a gene: 3. CDR3 length: 13 residues. Germline CDR1 reads LNHDA; CDR2 reads SQIVND (reference sequence). The CDR3 protein is CASSRDRAYGYTF. CDR3 nucleotides: TGTGCCAGTAGTCGGGACAGGGCTTATGGCTACACCTTC.